Below, one T cell receptor beta chain is given with its context. As handled by the study authors: Scientists estimated how many nucleated cells there were by amplifying reference gene primers. Data came from immunoSEQ multiplex PCR; TCRdb stores just in-frame clones and leaves some out. The DNA gave D and trimming, while V, J and clone size come from that table. The repertoire includes approximately 200,000 clones, approximately 89% of them detected once, and 4% to 5% sits in the top ten. Per the germline V gene, CDR1 is LNHNV and CDR2 is YYDKDF (reference sequence). Between the trimmed V and J ends, which lost 4 bases and 7 bases, there was a span of 13 bases. This CDR3 has 13 amino acids. The sample originates from a study of blood T cell repertoires in COVID-19. Study context: Sites across the United States, Italy and Spain contributed samples from acute and convalescent COVID-19. Sources were T cells, B-cell-depleted T cells, or PBMCs; the material itself was cDNA or gDNA.

The rearrangement links TRBV15 to TRBJ2-5; a possible D gene is TRBD2 (5 bases). This clonotype originated in a young woman with acute or convalescent COVID-19. Sequencing input: peripheral blood. As DNA, the CDR3 is TGTGCCACCAGCACCTTGACTATCGGGACCCAGTACTTC. This sequence encodes CATSTLTIGTQYF.